This TCR beta chain came from a study of patients with pleural tuberculosis. TCRdb used MiXCR to reprocess the reads, holding one entry per CDR3 protein. The profile shows approximately 50,000 distinct CDR3 sequences, 7.3% of them singletons. From germline, CDR1 is WSHSY and CDR2 SAAADI. Trimming took 0 bases from V and 3 from J, leaving 9 bases between them. The CDR3 has 15 residues. The sequence was collected from a human donor with pleural tuberculosis. The chain employs TRBV10-2 and TRBJ1-5; D might be TRBD1 (6 bases). The DNA for the CDR3 is TGCGCCAGCAGTGAGTCAGGGGGGATCAATCAGCCCCAGCATTTT. Its translation is CASSESGGINQPQHF.